This TCR beta chain was documented in a study of T cells in Graves' hyperthyroidism and ophthalmopathy. Study-level information: Specimen type is peripheral blood, collected at initial diagnosis prior to any treatment.

This clonotype was observed a few times. Amplification targeted TCR beta CDR3 regions from RNA transcripts. The TCR CDR3 was amplified in a first-round RT-PCR using the HTBI primer set. TCRdb ran MiXCR on the multiplex PCR reads and lists one entry per CDR3 protein. This sample has hundreds of thousands of distinct CDR3 sequences, with roughly 25% found just once. Germline CDR1 reads MNHEY; CDR2 reads SVGAGI. V was clipped by 2 bases and J by 1 base, with 11 bases between them. The CDR3 covers 15 residues. The receptor was isolated from a young woman with Graves' ophthalmopathy. What was sequenced was blood. This chain uses TRBV6-5 with TRBJ1-1, with D perhaps TRBD1 (5 bases). The CDR3 nucleotides read TGTGCCAGCAGTTACGTGGGGGGTTGGAACACTGAAGCTTTCTTT. This codes for CASSYVGGWNTEAFF.